A selection of T cell receptor beta chains follows, all from one sample in a study of early T cells in non-severe SARS-CoV-2 infection. In TCRdb, the 5' RACE reads were re-called with MiXCR into one record per CDR3 protein. The sample carries tens of thousands of distinct CDR3 sequences, about 12% recorded once. The sequenced sample was whole blood, obtained at baseline. Receptors originate from an adult who was a healthcare worker with PCR-confirmed SARS-CoV-2 infection or an uninfected control (not recorded which). The CDR3 runs from the conserved cysteine through the conserved F or W. Each record gives: V gene, clone size, J gene, D gene, CDR3 protein, CDR3 DNA. D genes are given only for firm matches. Clone size is stated in some rows and not others, as once, few, many or a class when expanded.

TRBV7-3	few	TRBJ1-5	TRBD1	CASAKDRYQPQHF	TGTGCCAGCGCGAAGGACAGGTATCAGCCCCAGCATTTT
TRBV11-2	few	TRBJ2-7	TRBD2	CASSLDKVAGSYEQYF	TGTGCCAGCAGCTTAGATAAAGTAGCGGGGAGCTACGAGCAGTACTTC
TRBV3-1	-	TRBJ2-7	-	CASSQDAYEQYF	TGTGCCAGCAGCCAAGATGCGTACGAGCAGTACTTC
TRBV5-1	many	TRBJ1-2	TRBD1	CASSLGDRQGAGGYTF	TGCGCCAGCAGCTTGGGAGATCGGCAGGGGGCTGGAGGCTACACCTTC
TRBV28	-	TRBJ2-7	TRBD1	CASSSTGDYEQYF	TGTGCCAGCAGTTCAACAGGGGACTACGAGCAGTACTTC
TRBV12-3/TRBV12-4	-	TRBJ2-1	TRBD2	CASKNSGLAGKNEQFF	TGTGCCAGCAAGAATTCGGGACTAGCGGGAAAGAATGAGCAGTTCTTC
TRBV7-9	-	TRBJ2-7	-	CASSLSPDDEQYF	TGTGCCAGCAGCTTATCCCCCGACGACGAGCAGTACTTC
TRBV7-9	many	TRBJ1-1	-	CASCAGHNTEAFF	TGTGCCAGCTGCGCGGGACACAACACTGAAGCTTTCTTT
TRBV24-1	few	TRBJ1-5	-	CATSDPRGQGPQHF	TGTGCCACCAGTGACCCTAGAGGGCAGGGGCCCCAGCATTTT
TRBV5-5	-	TRBJ1-5	-	CASSLEWGMRNQPQHF	TGTGCCAGCAGCTTGGAGTGGGGAATGCGCAATCAGCCCCAGCATTTT
TRBV5-6	-	TRBJ1-6	TRBD1	CASSYWTGLALHF	TGTGCCAGCAGCTACTGGACAGGGCTAGCCCTCCACTTT
TRBV20-1	few	TRBJ2-3	TRBD1	CSVTGGTDTQYF	TGCAGTGTTACAGGGGGCACAGATACGCAGTATTTT
TRBV20-1	many	TRBJ2-5	TRBD2	CRAEASGRGETQYF	TGCAGGGCGGAGGCTAGCGGGAGGGGAGAGACCCAGTACTTC
TRBV20-1	many	TRBJ2-1	TRBD1	CSAREWTGSSYNEQFF	TGCAGTGCTAGAGAGTGGACAGGGAGCTCCTACAATGAGCAGTTCTTC
TRBV9	-	TRBJ2-2	TRBD2	CASSVGAASGHYGELFF	TGTGCCAGCAGCGTAGGAGCAGCTAGCGGTCATTACGGGGAGCTGTTTTTT
TRBV5-4	-	TRBJ1-4	TRBD1	CASSLRAGGFYNEKLFF	TGTGCCAGCAGCTTGCGGGCAGGGGGCTTTTATAATGAAAAACTGTTTTTT
TRBV11-2	few	TRBJ2-6	-	CASSLITGANVLTF	TGTGCCAGCAGCTTAATCACTGGGGCCAACGTCCTGACTTTC
TRBV7-2	-	TRBJ2-2	TRBD2	CASSLQLAGVPGELFF	TGTGCCAGCAGCTTACAACTAGCGGGAGTACCCGGGGAGCTGTTTTTT
TRBV6-5	-	TRBJ2-3	TRBD2	CASSMYRLAGTDTQYF	TGTGCCAGCAGTATGTACAGACTAGCGGGGACAGATACGCAGTATTTT
TRBV7-3	-	TRBJ2-7	-	CASSLMQFSYEQYF	TGTGCCAGCAGCTTAATGCAGTTCTCCTACGAGCAGTACTTC
TRBV9	-	TRBJ2-7	-	CASSVDGYYEQYF	TGTGCCAGCAGCGTAGATGGGTACTACGAGCAGTACTTC
TRBV10-3	few	TRBJ2-7	-	CAISESGLYEQYF	TGTGCCATCAGTGAGTCGGGGCTTTACGAGCAGTACTTC
TRBV7-8	-	TRBJ2-5	TRBD1	CASSFDRAEETQYF	TGTGCCAGCAGCTTCGACAGGGCGGAAGAGACCCAGTACTTC
TRBV13	many	TRBJ2-6	TRBD2	CASSGDVAGAHSGANVLTF	TGTGCCAGCAGCGGAGACGTAGCGGGAGCCCACTCTGGGGCCAACGTCCTGACTTTC
TRBV29-1	-	TRBJ1-6	-	CSVASGNNSPLHF	TGCAGCGTTGCATCGGGGAATAATTCACCCCTCCACTTT
TRBV7-2	few	TRBJ2-7	TRBD2	CASSPDRWRGYHEQYF	TGTGCCAGCAGCCCGGACCGCTGGCGGGGGTATCACGAGCAGTACTTC
TRBV20-1	many	TRBJ2-7	-	CSARIAYEQYF	TGCAGTGCTAGAATTGCCTACGAGCAGTACTTC
TRBV13	-	TRBJ2-3	TRBD2	CASSRTSGTDTQYF	TGTGCCAGCAGCCGGACTAGCGGCACAGATACGCAGTATTTT
TRBV6-2/TRBV6-3	few	TRBJ2-4	-	CASNFAGAKNIQYF	TGTGCCAGCAACTTCGCAGGAGCCAAAAACATTCAGTACTTC
TRBV10-3	many	TRBJ2-1	-	CAISVSNEQFF	TGTGCCATCAGTGTTAGTAATGAGCAGTTCTTC
TRBV7-6	few	TRBJ1-1	-	CASSLAMGKRAFF	TGTGCCAGCAGCTTAGCGATGGGCAAACGGGCTTTCTTT
TRBV20-1	few	TRBJ2-7	-	CSARDTGGSYEQYF	TGCAGTGCTAGAGATACCGGTGGATCCTACGAGCAGTACTTC
TRBV6-2/TRBV6-3	-	TRBJ2-2	-	CASRQGPGELFF	TGTGCCAGCCGACAAGGACCCGGGGAGCTGTTTTTT
TRBV6-2/TRBV6-3	few	TRBJ2-2	-	CASSPGDTHTGELFF	TGTGCCAGCAGTCCCGGAGACACTCACACCGGGGAGCTGTTTTTT
TRBV28	many	TRBJ1-3	-	CASDTGSSGNTIYF	TGTGCCAGCGACACAGGGAGCTCTGGAAACACCATATATTTT
TRBV6-4	-	TRBJ2-2	TRBD2	CASSDSSGSGELFF	TGTGCCAGCAGTGACTCGAGCGGGAGCGGGGAGCTGTTTTTT
TRBV11-2	-	TRBJ2-7	TRBD1	CASSFESGTGTYEQYF	TGTGCCAGCAGCTTTGAATCCGGGACAGGGACCTACGAGCAGTACTTC
TRBV7-2	-	TRBJ1-3	TRBD1	CASSSYRGEGNTIYF	TGTGCCAGCAGCTCGTACAGGGGAGAGGGAAACACCATATATTTT
TRBV5-4	-	TRBJ2-3	-	CASSFVLGGGTDTQYF	TGTGCCAGCAGCTTCGTTTTGGGGGGAGGCACAGATACGCAGTATTTT
TRBV14	many	TRBJ2-1	-	CASSPGGSSYNEQFF	TGTGCCAGCAGCCCCGGGGGCAGCTCCTACAATGAGCAGTTCTTC
TRBV4-3	many	TRBJ2-3	-	CASSQGRQFTDTQYF	TGCGCCAGCAGCCAGGGTCGACAGTTCACAGATACGCAGTATTTT
TRBV13	-	TRBJ2-2	TRBD2	CACLTSANGELFF	TGTGCCTGCCTCACTAGCGCGAACGGGGAGCTGTTTTTT
TRBV4-1	-	TRBJ1-2	-	CASSQATLGHPNYGYTF	TGCGCCAGCAGCCAAGCTACCTTGGGACACCCTAACTATGGCTACACCTTC
TRBV5-5	-	TRBJ2-5	TRBD2	CASSQIAGVEETQYF	TGTGCCAGCAGTCAAATAGCGGGGGTAGAAGAGACCCAGTACTTC
TRBV9	few	TRBJ1-5	TRBD1	CASSVAPGTGGAVQPQHF	TGTGCCAGCAGCGTAGCTCCTGGGACAGGGGGCGCAGTTCAGCCCCAGCATTTT
TRBV5-1	-	TRBJ1-2	-	CASSLSTQGGYTF	TGCGCCAGCAGCCTCTCGACCCAGGGAGGCTACACCTTC
TRBV6-6	few	TRBJ1-5	-	CASSYPGVSNQPQHF	TGTGCCAGCAGTTACCCGGGGGTTAGCAATCAGCCCCAGCATTTT
TRBV18	-	TRBJ2-2	-	CASSPPSDTGELFF	TGTGCCAGCTCACCACCGTCGGACACCGGGGAGCTGTTTTTT
TRBV20-1	few	TRBJ1-4	-	CSASVTSNEKLFF	TGCAGTGCTAGCGTGACATCTAATGAAAAACTGTTTTTT
TRBV6-6	-	TRBJ2-6	-	CASSYQSSGANVLTF	TGTGCCAGCAGTTATCAGTCCTCTGGGGCCAACGTCCTGACTTTC
TRBV19	-	TRBJ2-3	-	CASSITPTGPRPDTQYF	TGTGCCAGTAGTATTACCCCCACGGGGCCTCGCCCCGATACGCAGTATTTT
TRBV4-3	few	TRBJ2-1	-	CASSQDLGTDEQFF	TGCGCCAGCAGCCAAGATTTAGGCACCGATGAGCAGTTCTTC
TRBV9	-	TRBJ2-4	-	CASSVGRGLQYF	TGTGCCAGCAGCGTAGGGAGGGGACTTCAGTACTTC
TRBV4-3	-	TRBJ2-1	-	CASSPGAGQFYNEQFF	TGCGCCAGCAGCCCCGGGGCGGGCCAGTTCTACAATGAGCAGTTCTTC
TRBV6-6	few	TRBJ2-7	TRBD1	CASIGQGTNEQYF	TGTGCCAGCATAGGACAGGGGACGAACGAGCAGTACTTC
TRBV7-9	-	TRBJ2-5	TRBD2	CASTAGLAGGRETQYF	TGTGCCAGCACCGCCGGACTAGCGGGAGGAAGGGAGACCCAGTACTTC
TRBV10-3	-	TRBJ2-7	-	CAISEYSQRDEQYF	TGTGCCATCAGTGAGTATTCTCAACGGGACGAGCAGTACTTC
TRBV7-2	-	TRBJ2-3	TRBD2	CASSLILAGRSTDTQYF	TGTGCCAGCAGCTTAATCCTAGCGGGGAGAAGCACAGATACGCAGTATTTT
TRBV7-2	few	TRBJ2-1	-	CASSLVAGNNEQFF	TGTGCCAGCAGCTTAGTTGCAGGGAACAATGAGCAGTTCTTC